A selection of T cell receptor beta chains follows, all from one sample in a study of T cells in Graves' hyperthyroidism and ophthalmopathy. TCRdb called the multiplex PCR reads again in MiXCR, with one record for every CDR3 protein. This sample yields about 180,000 distinct CDR3 sequences, of which 15% to 20% are seen a single time; roughly 32% belongs to the top ten. Sample: blood. The source is a woman aged 45 to 65 with Graves' hyperthyroidism. Both conserved end residues are part of each CDR3. A D gene is named only where the DNA matches it firmly. Clone size is not always given. Where it is, it says once, few, many or a class for expanded clones.

D: -
J: TRBJ1-1
size: many
V: TRBV28
DNA: TGTGCCAGCGAACCAGGGCGACACCCGAACACTGAAGCTTTCTTT
CDR3: CASEPGRHPNTEAFF

D: -
J: TRBJ1-6
size: many
V: TRBV12-3/TRBV12-4
DNA: TGTGCCAGCAGTCTCAATTACCCTCCCACTCCCCTCCACTTT
CDR3: CASSLNYPPTPLHF

D: TRBD1
J: TRBJ2-3
size: -
V: TRBV28
DNA: TGTGCCAGCAGCAGGGGGAGCGATACGCAGTATTTT
CDR3: CASSRGSDTQYF

D: -
J: TRBJ1-2
size: many
V: TRBV12-3/TRBV12-4
DNA: TGTGCCAGCAGTTTTCGGCGAGGGGAAGGCTACACCTTC
CDR3: CASSFRRGEGYTF

D: -
J: TRBJ2-3
size: many
V: TRBV10-1
DNA: TGCGCCAGCAGTGAGCAGGGGTGGACAGATACGCAGTATTTT
CDR3: CASSEQGWTDTQYF

D: -
J: TRBJ2-1
size: few
V: TRBV7-9
DNA: TGTGCCAGCAGCCGTGTCCATGAGCAGTTCTTC
CDR3: CASSRVHEQFF

D: TRBD1
J: TRBJ1-6
size: many
V: TRBV27
DNA: TGTGCCAGCAGTTTGTCCCCGCTAGGGACAGGGTATAATTCACCCCTCCACTTT
CDR3: CASSLSPLGTGYNSPLHF

D: -
J: TRBJ1-5
size: many
V: TRBV12-3/TRBV12-4
DNA: TGTGCCAGCAGTTCGACCCTGCCCGATCAGCCCCAGCATTTT
CDR3: CASSSTLPDQPQHF

D: -
J: TRBJ1-2
size: -
V: TRBV6-1
DNA: TGTGCCAGCAGTGAAGTTCTTGGGCTTGGAGGCTACACCTTC
CDR3: CASSEVLGLGGYTF

D: -
J: TRBJ1-5
size: many
V: TRBV28
DNA: TGTGCCAGCAGAAGTACAGTAAGCAATCAGCCCCAGCATTTT
CDR3: CASRSTVSNQPQHF

D: TRBD2
J: TRBJ2-1
size: once
V: TRBV6-2/TRBV6-3
DNA: TGTGCCAGCAGCCAAATAGCTAGCGGGAAGGGTTTCAATGAGCAGTTCTTC
CDR3: CASSQIASGKGFNEQFF

D: -
J: TRBJ1-1
size: few
V: TRBV19
DNA: TGTGCCAGTAGTATCAACGGGGGCCAGGACACTGAAGCTTTCTTT
CDR3: CASSINGGQDTEAFF

D: TRBD1
J: TRBJ1-2
size: many
V: TRBV5-1
DNA: TGCGCCAGCAGCGGACAGGGGGTTCCTGGCTACACCTTC
CDR3: CASSGQGVPGYTF

D: -
J: TRBJ2-5
size: many
V: TRBV27
DNA: TGTGCCAGCACCCCCCTCGGGGGGCCTCCGGAGACCCAGTACTTC
CDR3: CASTPLGGPPETQYF

D: -
J: TRBJ1-4
size: many
V: TRBV12-3/TRBV12-4
DNA: TGTGCCAGCAGTGCGCGGGCTTCAACTAATGAAAAACTGTTTTTT
CDR3: CASSARASTNEKLFF

D: -
J: TRBJ1-1
size: many
V: TRBV5-1
DNA: TGCGCCAGCAGCGGATCTTTTTTAGGGACGAACACTGAAGCTTTCTTT
CDR3: CASSGSFLGTNTEAFF

D: TRBD1
J: TRBJ1-2
size: -
V: TRBV28
DNA: TGTGCCAGCAGTGGACAGGGTCCTCATAGCTACACCTTC
CDR3: CASSGQGPHSYTF

D: -
J: TRBJ1-5
size: few
V: TRBV4-2
DNA: TGTGCCAGCAGCCAGCTCCCACAGGGATCTAACCATCAGCCCCAGCATTTT
CDR3: CASSQLPQGSNHQPQHF

D: -
J: TRBJ2-7
size: many
V: TRBV7-2
DNA: TGTGCCAGCGGGCAGCCAAACTACGAGCAGTACTTC
CDR3: CASGQPNYEQYF

D: -
J: TRBJ1-5
size: many
V: TRBV6-1
DNA: TGTGCCAGCAGCCTCAGGGGACAGCCCCAGCATTTT
CDR3: CASSLRGQPQHF

D: TRBD2
J: TRBJ2-1
size: -
V: TRBV28
DNA: TGTGCCAGCAACGAAGCGGGAGCTGGTAATGAGCAGTTCTTC
CDR3: CASNEAGAGNEQFF

D: TRBD2
J: TRBJ2-3
size: many
V: TRBV13
DNA: TGTGCCAGCAGCTTAGACAGCGGGGGGGCCGGAGATACGCAGTATTTT
CDR3: CASSLDSGGAGDTQYF

D: -
J: TRBJ2-5
size: many
V: TRBV7-9
DNA: TGTGCCAGCAGCTTAGCTCCCCGAGGCAGCCCAGAGACCCAGTACTTC
CDR3: CASSLAPRGSPETQYF

D: -
J: TRBJ1-2
size: many
V: TRBV2
DNA: TGTGCCAGCCCGGGCCCGAACTATGGCTACACCTTC
CDR3: CASPGPNYGYTF

D: -
J: TRBJ1-4
size: -
V: TRBV7-2
DNA: TGTGCCAGCAGCTTAGCGCGACGGGAAAAACTGTTTTTT
CDR3: CASSLARREKLFF

D: -
J: TRBJ1-1
size: few
V: TRBV4-1
DNA: TGCGCCAGCAGCCAAGATCAAGGAGGGCCCACTGAAGCTTTCTTT
CDR3: CASSQDQGGPTEAFF

D: -
J: TRBJ2-7
size: -
V: TRBV7-9
DNA: TGCGCCAGCAGCCTTCAGGCTAGCAATGGCGAGCAGTACTTC
CDR3: CASSLQASNGEQYF

D: TRBD2
J: TRBJ2-7
size: -
V: TRBV6-2/TRBV6-3
DNA: TGTGCCAGCAGGAGACTAGCGGGAGCAGACGAGCAGTACTTC
CDR3: CASRRLAGADEQYF

D: -
J: TRBJ1-2
size: many
V: TRBV7-8
DNA: TGTGCCAGCAGCCCACGTGACAGAGCCGGGACCTATGGCTACACCTTC
CDR3: CASSPRDRAGTYGYTF

D: TRBD2
J: TRBJ2-2
size: -
V: TRBV6-5
DNA: TGTGCCAGCAGTTCCGGGGGGGAGGGCGGGGAGCTGTTTTTT
CDR3: CASSSGGEGGELFF

D: -
J: TRBJ2-5
size: many
V: TRBV3-1
DNA: TGTGCCAGCAGCCAGGGGGGGACAGTTCCAGAGACCCAGTACTTC
CDR3: CASSQGGTVPETQYF

D: -
J: TRBJ2-5
size: many
V: TRBV27
DNA: TGTGCCAGCAGTCCACGGGCGGGCGAGACCCAGTACTTC
CDR3: CASSPRAGETQYF

D: TRBD2
J: TRBJ2-1
size: few
V: TRBV20-1
DNA: TGCAGTGCTAGAGAAAGACCGGGACTAGCGGGGGGGCGGAACAATGAGCAGTTCTTC
CDR3: CSARERPGLAGGRNNEQFF

D: -
J: TRBJ2-6
size: many
V: TRBV19
DNA: TGTGCCAGTACCCCGATGCCAGGGAGGGGGGGCTCTGGGGCCAACGTCCTGACTTTC
CDR3: CASTPMPGRGGSGANVLTF

D: -
J: TRBJ2-2
size: -
V: TRBV19
DNA: TGTGCCAGTAGTCCCCGAATATACGGGGAGCTGTTTTTT
CDR3: CASSPRIYGELFF

D: -
J: TRBJ1-2
size: few
V: TRBV20-1
DNA: TGCAGTGCTAGAGACCAGACAGCCCAAAACTATGGCTACACCTTC
CDR3: CSARDQTAQNYGYTF

D: TRBD1
J: TRBJ1-1
size: many
V: TRBV2
DNA: TGTGCCAGCAGTTCAGACTCACAGGGGTTTTATCACACTGAAGCTTTCTTT
CDR3: CASSSDSQGFYHTEAFF

D: TRBD1
J: TRBJ2-7
size: many
V: TRBV29-1
DNA: TGCAGCGTTGGCCTTTACGGGGACAGGGGGCTATACGAGCAGTACTTC
CDR3: CSVGLYGDRGLYEQYF

D: -
J: TRBJ2-1
size: many
V: TRBV6-1
DNA: TGTGCCAGCAGTGAAGATCGGGTTGTTTGGGGTGTAAATGAGCAGTTCTTC
CDR3: CASSEDRVVWGVNEQFF

D: -
J: TRBJ2-7
size: -
V: TRBV4-1
DNA: TGCGCCAGCAGCCAAGACTCAGGGCGACAGTACGAGCAGTACTTC
CDR3: CASSQDSGRQYEQYF

D: -
J: TRBJ1-2
size: many
V: TRBV9
DNA: TGTGCCAGCAGCGTAGCAGGGTTCAGTAACTATGGCTACACCTTC
CDR3: CASSVAGFSNYGYTF

D: TRBD2
J: TRBJ2-1
size: many
V: TRBV20-1
DNA: TGCAGTGCCCCCCCTGGGCGGGGGGGAAGGAATGAGCAGTTCTTC
CDR3: CSAPPGRGGRNEQFF

D: -
J: TRBJ1-5
size: many
V: TRBV6-2/TRBV6-3
DNA: TGTGCCAGCACCACCTCGGGGCGTCAGCCCCAGCATTTT
CDR3: CASTTSGRQPQHF

D: TRBD1
J: TRBJ1-3
size: -
V: TRBV7-2
DNA: TGTGCCAGCAGCTTACACAGGGGTGGTGGAAACACCATATATTTT
CDR3: CASSLHRGGGNTIYF

D: -
J: TRBJ2-5
size: many
V: TRBV7-9
DNA: TGTGCCAGCAGCGATAACCCAAGGAGACAGCTACCAAGAGAGACCCAGTACTTC
CDR3: CASSDNPRRQLPRETQYF

D: -
J: TRBJ1-1
size: -
V: TRBV5-6
DNA: TGTGCCAGCAGCTTGGCCAGGACTTTCACTGAAGCTTTCTTT
CDR3: CASSLARTFTEAFF

D: -
J: TRBJ2-1
size: -
V: TRBV19
DNA: TGTGCCAGTAGTGCGCCGGGCCAACGGGGGTGGAAGTTCTTC
CDR3: CASSAPGQRGWKFF

D: TRBD1
J: TRBJ2-1
size: many
V: TRBV13
DNA: TGTGCCAGCAGCTTCGGGACAGGGAAGGTGTGGGAGCAGTTCTTC
CDR3: CASSFGTGKVWEQFF

D: -
J: TRBJ1-1
size: -
V: TRBV7-9
DNA: TGTGCCAGCAGCTTGCTGAGGACTGAAGCTTTCTTT
CDR3: CASSLLRTEAFF